These 13 T cell receptor beta chains were all obtained from the same sample, sequenced in a study of blood T cell repertoires in COVID-19 (dated by TCRdb to about 2020). Preparation of the library involved the immunoSEQ multiplex PCR assay. In TCRdb, the immuneACCESS table is reduced to in-frame sequences with V and J assigned. These tables do not hold every clone; where another copy was compared, an unresolved V gene accounts for under half, and the others remain unexplained. Present in this sample are about half a million clones, approximately 90% of which were seen just once. The top ten hold around 7.9% of the sample. The material sequenced was PBMCs or T cells enriched from blood (not recorded which). The receptors come from a woman aged 55-70 years who had recovered from COVID-19.

On this clone itself: The same CDR3 also results from other DNA sequences found in this sample. The chain has TRBV5-1 and TRBJ2-7, with 11 nucleotides matching TRBD1. J was trimmed by 3 bases and V by 4 bases; bases with no gene match: 3. The CDR3 is 14 residues long. Germline V gene sequence: CDR1 SGHRS, CDR2 YFSETQ. The CDR3 coding sequence is TGCGCCAGCAGCCCGGGACAGGGGGGCTACGAGCAGTACTTC. Its translation is CASSPGQGGYEQYF. Full variable domain (missing parts from reference TRBV5-1 and TRBJ2-7): KAGVTQTPRYLIKTRGQQVTLSCSPISGHRSVSWYQQTPGQGLQFLFEYFSETQRNKGNFPGRFSGRQFSNSRSEMNVSTLELGDSALYLCASSPGQGGYEQYFGPGTRLTVT.

The gene calls are TRBV24-1 and TRBJ1-2; D is perhaps TRBD1 (6 bases). CDR3 length equals 14 residues. V lost 7 bases and J 0 bases, leaving 11 bases between the germline ends. From germline, CDR1 is KGHDR and CDR2 SFDVKD. DNA for the CDR3: TGTGCCACCAGCAGGGGCGCGTCTAACTATGGCTACACCTTC. This gives the protein CATSRGASNYGYTF.

The gene calls are TRBV7-2 and TRBJ2-5; 8 bases map to TRBD2. Germline CDR1 reads SGHTA; CDR2 reads FQGNSA. Germline trimming cut 2 bases from V and 4 bases from J; bases unmatched to any gene: 6. The CDR3 contains 15 residues. CDR3 in amino acids: CASSLIGGGGETQYF. The CDR3 DNA is TGTGCCAGCAGCTTAATCGGGGGGGGCGGAGAGACCCAGTACTTC.

This clone was seen once. The chain combines TRBV28 with TRBJ2-3, with 9 bases identical to TRBD2. With 3 bases clipped from V and 0 bases from J, the junction kept 1 base outside the gene matches. Germline CDR1 is MDHEN and CDR2 is SYDVKM. The CDR3 has 15 amino acids. The CDR3: CASSFAGGSTDTQYF. The DNA for the CDR3 is TGTGCCAGCAGTTTCGCGGGGGGGAGCACAGATACGCAGTATTTT. Full variable domain (remainder filled in from reference TRBV28 and TRBJ2-3): DVKVTQSSRYLVKRTGEKVFLECVQDMDHENMFWYRQDPGLGLRLIYFSYDVKMKEKGDIPEGYSVSREKKERFSLILESASTNQTSMYLCASSFAGGSTDTQYFGPGTRLTVL.

For this clone: At one boundary the junction diverges from the germline segment, which might be a read error. The chain is built from TRBV7-2 and TRBJ2-3, with unresolved D. CDR1 is SGHTA, CDR2 FQGNSA, per germline. The CDR3 consists of 14 residues. The CDR3 reads CASGLAGSGDTQYF. In DNA form, the CDR3 reads TGTGCCAGCGGCTTAGCAGGATCGGGAGATACGCAGTATTTT.

The chain uses TRBV6-5 and TRBJ1-2; 7 bases are shared with TRBD1. Germline-derived CDR1 and CDR2 are MNHEY and SVGAGI. The CDR3 covers 13 residues. Trimming at V came to 4 bases and at J to 6 bases, leaving 5 bases not matched to a gene. The CDR3 region has the DNA TGTGCCAGCAGTTCCACAGGGGCGGATGGCTACACCTTC. This codes for CASSSTGADGYTF.

The CDR3 DNA reads as TGTGCCAGTAGTTTGGCCATCTCCTACGAGCAGTACTTC. Its protein is CASSLAISYEQYF. The genes are TRBV19 and TRBJ2-7; D is undetermined. Trimming removed 5 bases from V and 0 bases from J, with 8 bases in between. The germline V gene has CDR1 LNHDA and CDR2 SQIVND (reference sequence). The CDR3 loop spans 13 amino acids.

The rearrangement links TRBV13 to TRBJ2-1; 10 nucleotides line up with TRBD2. Germline V lookup: CDR1 PRHDT, CDR2 FYEKMQ (reference sequence). The J segment lost 4 bases and the V segment lost 3 bases, leaving 9 bases of the junction unmatched. The CDR3 is 17 residues long. The CDR3 DNA reads as TGTGCCAGCAGCTTGGCTCGTCTAGCGGGGGAGTACAATGAGCAGTTCTTC. Translation: CASSLARLAGEYNEQFF.

The CDR3 DNA follows: TGTGCCAGCAGTGAAATGGGTGGGCAGGTCCTAGCCAAAAACATTCAGTACTTC. Translating it yields CASSEMGGQVLAKNIQYF. V is TRBV6-1 and J is TRBJ2-4; D is ambiguous. Germline-derived CDR1 and CDR2 are MNHNS and SASEGT. Trimming took off 2 bases at V and 0 bases at J, with 17 bases between the two ends. This CDR3 is built from 18 residues.

The J gene is TRBJ2-7, the V gene TRBV29-1; D is possibly TRBD1 (6 bases). The germline CDR1 and CDR2 sequences are SQVTM and ANQGSEA. The CDR3 consists of 14 residues. Trimming removed 7 bases from V and 0 bases from J, with 16 bases in between. The CDR3 here is CSASRDRNSYEQYF. CDR3 in DNA: TGCAGCGCGTCCCGAGACAGGAACTCCTACGAGCAGTACTTC.

In this sample, this clone turned up a few times. The chain joins TRBV2 to TRBJ1-1; 7 bases are shared with TRBD1. Germline V gene data show CDR1 as SNHLY and CDR2 as FYNNEI. The CDR3 sequence is 14 residues long. Unmatched junction bases numbered 9, after V lost 10 bases and J lost 1 base. The DNA of the CDR3 is TGTGCCACCAGCCTGACAGGGACGAACACTGAAGCTTTCTTT. Protein product: CATSLTGTNTEAFF.

The sample holds a few counts of this clone. This chain connects TRBV28 to TRBJ1-4; weak D call: TRBD1 (6 bases). The CDR3 totals 14 residues. Germline CDR1 reads MDHEN; CDR2 reads SYDVKM. Trimming cost V 3 bases and J 7 bases, with 12 bases left between them. The CDR3 region is CASSFGGLGEKLFF. CDR3 bases: TGTGCCAGCAGTTTCGGGGGGCTAGGTGAAAAACTGTTTTTT.

For this clone: Its ends do not fully match the called genes, so a read error is possible. CDR3 in DNA: TGTGCTAGCAGCGCGACGACAGGGGGCGGTGAGACCCAGTACTTC. As protein: CASSATTGGGETQYF. The chain carries TRBV7-7 and TRBJ2-5; 10 bases are a match to TRBD1. Germline V lookup: CDR1 SSHAT, CDR2 FNYEAQ (reference sequence). The CDR3 sequence is 15 residues long.